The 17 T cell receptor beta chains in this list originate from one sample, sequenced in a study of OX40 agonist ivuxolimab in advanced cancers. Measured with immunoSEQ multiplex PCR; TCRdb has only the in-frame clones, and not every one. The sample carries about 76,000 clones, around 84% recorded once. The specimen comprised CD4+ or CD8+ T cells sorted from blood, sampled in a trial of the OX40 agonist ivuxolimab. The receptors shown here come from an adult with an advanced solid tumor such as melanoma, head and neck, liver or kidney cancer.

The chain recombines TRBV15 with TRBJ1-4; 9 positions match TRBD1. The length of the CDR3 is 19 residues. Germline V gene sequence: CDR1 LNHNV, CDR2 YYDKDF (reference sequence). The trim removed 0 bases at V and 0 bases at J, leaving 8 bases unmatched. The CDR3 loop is CATSRDQETGGTTNEKLFF. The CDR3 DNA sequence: TGTGCCACCAGCAGAGATCAGGAGACAGGGGGAACAACTAATGAAAAACTGTTTTTT.

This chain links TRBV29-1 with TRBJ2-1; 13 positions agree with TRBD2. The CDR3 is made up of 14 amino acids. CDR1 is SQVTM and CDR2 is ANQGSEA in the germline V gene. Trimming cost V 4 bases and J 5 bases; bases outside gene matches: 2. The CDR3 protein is CSVAGTSGNNEQFF. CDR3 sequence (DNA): TGCAGCGTTGCCGGGACTAGCGGGAACAATGAGCAGTTCTTC.

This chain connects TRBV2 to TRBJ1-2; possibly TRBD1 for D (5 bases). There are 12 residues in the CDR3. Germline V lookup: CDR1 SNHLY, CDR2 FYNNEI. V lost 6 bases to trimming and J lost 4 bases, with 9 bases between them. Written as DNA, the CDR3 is TGTGCCAGCAGGGGGGAGACCTATGGCTACACCTTC. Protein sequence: CASRGETYGYTF.

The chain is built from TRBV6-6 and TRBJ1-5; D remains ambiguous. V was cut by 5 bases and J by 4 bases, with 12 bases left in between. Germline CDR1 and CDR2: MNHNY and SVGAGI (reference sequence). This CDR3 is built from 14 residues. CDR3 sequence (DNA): TGTGCCAGCAGTGGGCGGACGGGAAATCAGCCCCAGCATTTT. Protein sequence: CASSGRTGNQPQHF.

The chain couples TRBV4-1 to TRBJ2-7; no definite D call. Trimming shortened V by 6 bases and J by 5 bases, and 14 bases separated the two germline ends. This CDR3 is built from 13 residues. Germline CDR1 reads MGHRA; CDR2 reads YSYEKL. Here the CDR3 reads CASSLSPLNEQYF. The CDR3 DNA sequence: TGCGCCAGCAGTCTCAGCCCCCTGAACGAGCAGTACTTC.

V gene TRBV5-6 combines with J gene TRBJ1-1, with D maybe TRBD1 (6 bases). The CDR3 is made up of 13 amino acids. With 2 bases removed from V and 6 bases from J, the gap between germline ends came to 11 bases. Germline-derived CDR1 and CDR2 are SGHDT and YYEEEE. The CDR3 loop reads CASSFGGHSEAFF. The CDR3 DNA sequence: TGTGCCAGCAGCTTCGGGGGGCACTCTGAAGCTTTCTTT. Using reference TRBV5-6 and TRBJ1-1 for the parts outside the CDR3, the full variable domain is DAGVTQSPTHLIKTRGQQVTLRCSPKSGHDTVSWYQQALGQGPQFIFQYYEEEERQRGNFPDRFSGHQFPNYSSELNVNALLLGDSALYLCASSFGGHSEAFFGQGTRLTVV.

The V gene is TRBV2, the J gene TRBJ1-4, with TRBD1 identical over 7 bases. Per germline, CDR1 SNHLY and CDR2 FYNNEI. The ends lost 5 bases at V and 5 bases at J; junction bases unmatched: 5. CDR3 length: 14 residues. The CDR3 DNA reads TGTGCCAGCAGTTCGGGACAGAAGAATGAAAAACTGTTTTTT. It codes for CASSSGQKNEKLFF.

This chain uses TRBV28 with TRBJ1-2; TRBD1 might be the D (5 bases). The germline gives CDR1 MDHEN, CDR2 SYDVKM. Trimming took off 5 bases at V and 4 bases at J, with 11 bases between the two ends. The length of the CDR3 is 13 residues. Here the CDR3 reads CASSDGAFYGYTF. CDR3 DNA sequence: TGTGCCAGCAGTGACGGGGCCTTCTATGGCTACACCTTC.

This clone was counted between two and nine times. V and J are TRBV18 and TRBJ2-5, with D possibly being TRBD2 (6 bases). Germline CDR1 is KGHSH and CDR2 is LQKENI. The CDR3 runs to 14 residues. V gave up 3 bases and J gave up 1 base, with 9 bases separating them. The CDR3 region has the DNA TGTGCCAGCTCACCCGGCGGGGTCCAAGAGACCCAGTACTTC. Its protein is CASSPGGVQETQYF.

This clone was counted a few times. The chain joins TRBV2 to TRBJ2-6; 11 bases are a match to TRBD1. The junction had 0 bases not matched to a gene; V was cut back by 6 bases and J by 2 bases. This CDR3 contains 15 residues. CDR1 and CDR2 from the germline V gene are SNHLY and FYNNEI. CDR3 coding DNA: TGTGCCAGCAGGGGACAGGGGGCTGGGGCCAACGTCCTGACTTTC. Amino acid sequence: CASRGQGAGANVLTF.

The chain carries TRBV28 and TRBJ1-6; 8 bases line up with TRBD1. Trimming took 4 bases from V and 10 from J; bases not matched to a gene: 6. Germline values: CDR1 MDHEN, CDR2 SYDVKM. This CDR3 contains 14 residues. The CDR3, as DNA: TGTGCCAGCAGTTCCGGGACAGGAGGGTCACCCCTCCACTTT. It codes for CASSSGTGGSPLHF.

The CDR3 DNA reads as TGTGCCAGCAGCCAAGATTGGCAGGCGAGCTCCTACAATGAGCAGTTCTTC. Protein: CASSQDWQASSYNEQFF. The rearrangement links TRBV4-2 to TRBJ2-1; no clear D. Trimming removed 0 bases at V and 0 bases at J, with 12 bases between. Per germline, CDR1 LGHNA and CDR2 YNFKEQ. The CDR3 loop spans 17 amino acids.

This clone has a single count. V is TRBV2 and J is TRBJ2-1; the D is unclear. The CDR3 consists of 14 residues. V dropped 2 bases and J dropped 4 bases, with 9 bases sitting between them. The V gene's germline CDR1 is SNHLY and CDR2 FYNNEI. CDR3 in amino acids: CASSELTEYNEQFF. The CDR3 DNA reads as TGTGCCAGCAGTGAACTCACAGAATACAATGAGCAGTTCTTC. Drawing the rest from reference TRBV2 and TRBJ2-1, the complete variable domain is EPEVTQTPSHQVTQMGQEVILRCVPISNHLYFYWYRQILGQKVEFLVSFYNNEISEKSEIFDDQFSVERPDGSNFTLKIRSTKLEDSAMYFCASSELTEYNEQFFGPGTRLTVL.

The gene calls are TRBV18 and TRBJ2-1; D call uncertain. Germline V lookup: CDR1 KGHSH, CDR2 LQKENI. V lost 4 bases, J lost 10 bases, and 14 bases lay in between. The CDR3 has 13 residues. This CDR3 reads CASSLGPPGEQFF. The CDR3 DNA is TGTGCCAGCTCACTCGGACCGCCTGGGGAGCAGTTCTTC.

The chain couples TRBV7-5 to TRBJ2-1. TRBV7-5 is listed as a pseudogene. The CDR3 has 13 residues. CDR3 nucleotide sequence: TGTGTCAGAAGCCCCCGACCGAACAATGAGCAGTTCTTC. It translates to CVRSPRPNNEQFF.

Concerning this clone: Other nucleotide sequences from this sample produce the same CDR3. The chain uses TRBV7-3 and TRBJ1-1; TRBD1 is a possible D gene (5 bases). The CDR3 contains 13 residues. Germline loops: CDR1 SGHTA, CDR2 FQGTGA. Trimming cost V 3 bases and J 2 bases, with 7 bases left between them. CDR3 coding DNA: TGTGCCAGCAGCTTGCAGGGAAACACTGAAGCTTTCTTT. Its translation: CASSLQGNTEAFF.

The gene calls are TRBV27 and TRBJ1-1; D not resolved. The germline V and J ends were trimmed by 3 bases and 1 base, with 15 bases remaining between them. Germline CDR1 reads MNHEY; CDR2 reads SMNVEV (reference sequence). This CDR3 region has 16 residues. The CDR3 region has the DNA TGTGCCAGCAGTTTCGGCGCTAGCGGCTCGAACACTGAAGCTTTCTTT. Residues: CASSFGASGSNTEAFF.